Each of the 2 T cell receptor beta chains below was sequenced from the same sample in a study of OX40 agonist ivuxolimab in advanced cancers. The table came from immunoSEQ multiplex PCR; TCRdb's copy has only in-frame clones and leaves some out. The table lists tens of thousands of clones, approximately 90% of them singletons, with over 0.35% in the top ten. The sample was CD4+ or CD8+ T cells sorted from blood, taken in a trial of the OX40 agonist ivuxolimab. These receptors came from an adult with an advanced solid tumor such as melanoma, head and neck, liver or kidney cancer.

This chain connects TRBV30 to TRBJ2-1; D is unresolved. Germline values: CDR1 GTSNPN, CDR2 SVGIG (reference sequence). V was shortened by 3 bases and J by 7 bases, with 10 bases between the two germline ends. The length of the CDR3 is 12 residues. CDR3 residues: CAWRPGLNEQFF. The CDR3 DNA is TGTGCCTGGAGACCAGGCCTTAATGAGCAGTTCTTC.

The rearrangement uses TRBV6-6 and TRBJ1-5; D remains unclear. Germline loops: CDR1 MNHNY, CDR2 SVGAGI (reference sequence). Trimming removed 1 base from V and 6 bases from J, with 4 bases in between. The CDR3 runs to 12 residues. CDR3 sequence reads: CASSYWAQPQHF. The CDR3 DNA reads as TGTGCCAGCAGTTACTGGGCTCAGCCCCAGCATTTT.